Following are 11 T cell receptor beta chains from one sample sequenced in a study of CD8 T cells in Susac syndrome. The RNA input was roughly 0.45 to 1 ug, and it was reverse transcribed with random hexamers. Via MiXCR, TCRdb re-called the immunoSEQ multiplex PCR reads, giving one row per CDR3 protein. In the table there are roughly 200,000 distinct CDR3 sequences, 93% of which are singletons. Sequencing used CD4+ T cells from PBMCs. The receptors derive from a human donor in good health.

This chain links TRBV20-1 with TRBJ2-7; no definite D call. The V end lost 4 bases, the J end lost 5 bases, and 18 bases lay between the germline ends. The CDR3 runs 14 residues. From germline, CDR1 is DFQATT and CDR2 SNEGSKA (reference sequence). For the CDR3, the DNA is TGCAGTGCTAACCGGCCCGAAGGCAGACACGAGCAGTACTTC. Translation gives CSANRPEGRHEQYF.

This chain uses TRBV6-1 with TRBJ2-5; 7 bases are shared with TRBD1. The CDR3 has 13 residues. Germline V lookup: CDR1 MNHNS, CDR2 SASEGT. V shed 7 bases, J shed 5 bases, and the junction held 7 bases outside the gene matches. The CDR3 is CASIRQGLETQYF. The DNA of the CDR3 is TGTGCCAGCATTAGACAGGGCCTGGAGACCCAGTACTTC.

The genes are TRBV5-6 and TRBJ2-3, with D perhaps TRBD1 (6 bases). Germline V gene data show CDR1 as SGHDT and CDR2 as YYEEEE. The CDR3 extends over 13 amino acids. V was shortened by 1 base and J by 7 bases, with 10 bases between the two germline ends. CDR3 residues: CASSLLGANTQYF. Written as DNA, the CDR3 is TGTGCCAGCAGCTTGTTGGGGGCCAATACGCAGTATTTT. Combining the CDR3 with reference TRBV5-6 and TRBJ2-3 gives the whole variable domain DAGVTQSPTHLIKTRGQQVTLRCSPKSGHDTVSWYQQALGQGPQFIFQYYEEEERQRGNFPDRFSGHQFPNYSSELNVNALLLGDSALYLCASSLLGANTQYFGPGTRLTVL.

This rearrangement joins TRBV7-2 to TRBJ1-6; tentatively, D is TRBD1 (5 bases). The germline CDR1 and CDR2 sequences are SGHTA and FQGNSA. V dropped 5 bases and J dropped 10 bases, with 9 bases sitting between them. The CDR3 has 12 residues. The CDR3 protein is CASSAWGSPLHF. The CDR3, as DNA: TGTGCCAGCAGCGCATGGGGGTCACCCCTCCACTTT.

This chain joins TRBV27 and TRBJ2-1; no definite D call. Germline V gene data show CDR1 as MNHEY and CDR2 as SMNVEV (reference sequence). V was pared by 8 bases and J by 5 bases, with 10 bases between. The CDR3 extends over 12 amino acids. CDR3 in DNA: TGTGCCAGCGCAGAAGGCGACAATGAGCAGTTCTTC. It specifies CASAEGDNEQFF.

The V gene is TRBV24-1, the J gene TRBJ2-5; a weak D match, TRBD2 (6 bases). The V gene lost 4 bases and the J gene lost 3 bases, with 11 bases spanning the gap. Germline V CDR1 and CDR2: KGHDR, SFDVKD. This CDR3 spans 14 amino acids. CDR3 nucleotides: TGTGCCACCAGTGACCCAGGAGGGGAAGAGACCCAGTACTTC. Its protein is CATSDPGGEETQYF.

The chain has TRBV12-3 or TRBV12-4 and TRBJ1-1, with D possibly TRBD1 on 5 matching bases. V was cut by 3 bases and J by 6 bases, with 11 bases left in between. The length of the CDR3 is 13 residues. Here the CDR3 reads CASSFKGRAEAFF. In DNA form, the CDR3 reads TGTGCCAGCAGTTTCAAGGGGAGGGCTGAAGCTTTCTTT.

This chain links TRBV7-9 with TRBJ1-1; TRBD1 is a possible D gene (5 bases). The germline V gene encodes CDR1 SEHNR and CDR2 FQNEAQ (reference sequence). The CDR3 contains 11 residues. V was shortened by 1 base and J by 11 bases, with 8 bases between the two germline ends. CDR3 loop: CASSLEGSAFF. The CDR3 region has the DNA TGTGCCAGCAGCTTAGAGGGGAGCGCTTTCTTT.

The table lists this clonotype with a count of one. CDR3 DNA sequence: TGTGCCAGCAGTCCCCGACAAGGGAAGGTAGCCGATGGCTACACCTTC. Amino acids: CASSPRQGKVADGYTF. The chain links TRBV27 to TRBJ1-2; D is uncertain. Between the trimmed V and J ends, which lost 5 bases and 6 bases, there was a span of 22 bases. Germline loops: CDR1 MNHEY, CDR2 SMNVEV (reference sequence). The CDR3 totals 16 residues.

The chain uses TRBV4-2 and TRBJ2-1; 9 bases line up with TRBD1. The J segment lost 6 bases and the V segment lost 0 bases, leaving 3 bases of the junction unmatched. Germline V lookup: CDR1 LGHNA, CDR2 YNFKEQ. The CDR3 spans 15 residues. In DNA, the CDR3 is TGTGCCAGCAGCCAAGAGGGACAGGGTCGCAATGAGCAGTTCTTC. Its translation is CASSQEGQGRNEQFF.

V gene TRBV28 combines with J gene TRBJ2-4; D is perhaps TRBD1 or TRBD2 (5 bases each). The CDR3 has 15 amino acids. Germline CDR1 is MDHEN and CDR2 is SYDVKM. The germline V and J ends were trimmed by 5 bases and 7 bases, with 18 bases remaining between them. The CDR3 DNA is TGTGCCAGCAGTCCCAACGCGGGCTGGGGGAACATTCAGTACTTC. It yields the protein CASSPNAGWGNIQYF.